The entry below gives a single TCR beta chain sequence along with its context. This clonotype was detected many times. This receptor's antigen is unknown. Per-base quality was not reported, and no clone a single base away is much larger than it. The CDR3, cysteine through phenylalanine, is 16 amino acids long. This entry keeps only the CDR3 DNA: 48 bases, framed from base 1. CDR1 and CDR2 are drawn from the germline V gene: SGDLS, YYNGEE. At the junction V is shortened by 3 bases and J by 1 base; bases outside the gene matches: 8. The data stem from a study of T cell repertoires in cytomegalovirus infection (dated by TCRdb to between 2017 and 2020). In the study overall: Alongside well-studied HLA-B-restricted epitopes, the peptide stimulations were aimed at recently identified HLA-C-restricted CMV epitopes, whose presentation resists viral immunomodulation. Donor HLA type was relevant to the analysis, as public TCR beta signatures indicated carriage of CMV infection together with the matching HLA type.

The sequencing machine was an Illumina HiSeq 1500. Starting from the raw public reads, TCRdb applied fastp trimming at Q25, assembled clones with MiXCR and retained in-frame beta chains. Rows with one shared CDR3 protein collapse into an entry with the most common genes and DNA. The sample has roughly 120,000 distinct CDR3 sequences on record, roughly 30% of them singletons. Of the sample, 81% is held by the ten largest clones. Paper-wide results and their limitations: Carriers of CMV infection plus the relevant HLA type were discriminated by the cumulative frequency of public TCR beta family members in the study cohort and in an independent 352-donor cohort. The ex vivo response was dominated by HLA-C-restricted CMV-specific TCR beta clonotypes, which also provided the single most frequent clonotype in two of eight donors.

The sample's treatment or condition label, decoded: in vitro stimulation with specific CMV peptide epitopes to enrich CMV-specific T cells. This sample comprised CD8+ T cells from cultured PBMCs, obtained from culture after CMV antigen stimulation. The chain links TRBV9 with TRBJ2-7; a stretch of 9 junction bases matches TRBD1. The TCR sequence derives from a human donor in good health (CMV status not recorded). Some clones in this sample may be carry-over from other donors' samples. In nucleotides, the sequence is TGTGCCAGCAGCGCAACAGGGGGGACAGGGTCCTACGAGCAGTACTTC. The resulting protein is CASSATGGTGSYEQYF.